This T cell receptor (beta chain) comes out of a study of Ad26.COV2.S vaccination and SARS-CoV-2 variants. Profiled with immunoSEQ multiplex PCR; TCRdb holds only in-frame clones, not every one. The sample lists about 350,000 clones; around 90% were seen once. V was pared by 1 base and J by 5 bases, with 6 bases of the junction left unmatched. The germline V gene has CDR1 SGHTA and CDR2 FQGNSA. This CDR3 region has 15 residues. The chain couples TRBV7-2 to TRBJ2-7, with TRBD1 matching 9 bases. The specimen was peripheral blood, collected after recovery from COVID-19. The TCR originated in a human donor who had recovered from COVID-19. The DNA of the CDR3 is TGTGCCAGCAGCTTAGTTTTCGGGACAGGGAACGAGCAGTACTTC. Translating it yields CASSLVFGTGNEQYF.